The T cell receptor beta chain described here comes from a study of OX40 agonist ivuxolimab in advanced cancers. Study-level background: Patients were given ivuxolimab, an antibody that agonizes OX40 (CD134).

This clone was seen more than once but under ten times. As yet, its antigen is unknown. TCRdb keeps only in-frame clones here, not all; method: immunoSEQ multiplex PCR. The sample holds around 83,000 clones, roughly 90% seen once. Patients were excluded for autoimmune disease history or systemic immunosuppression. Whole-study results and caveats: The authors also found low normalized T-cell clonal expansion in some nonresponders. CD4+ and CD8+ T cells in blood underwent clonal expansion by week 6 at 0.1 to 3.0 mg/kg.

J was trimmed by 5 bases and V by 8 bases; bases with no gene match: 8. The CDR3 extends over 14 amino acids. Germline V gene data show CDR1 as LNHDA and CDR2 as SQIVND (reference sequence). The chain recombines TRBV19 with TRBJ2-2, with TRBD1 matching 7 bases. Sequences were derived from CD4+ or CD8+ T cells sorted from blood, sampled in a trial of the OX40 agonist ivuxolimab. The clonotype comes from an adult with an advanced solid tumor such as melanoma, head and neck, liver or kidney cancer. Written as DNA, the CDR3 is TGTGCCAGTCACCGGACAGGCGGAACCGGGGAGCTGTTTTTT. It codes for CASHRTGGTGELFF.